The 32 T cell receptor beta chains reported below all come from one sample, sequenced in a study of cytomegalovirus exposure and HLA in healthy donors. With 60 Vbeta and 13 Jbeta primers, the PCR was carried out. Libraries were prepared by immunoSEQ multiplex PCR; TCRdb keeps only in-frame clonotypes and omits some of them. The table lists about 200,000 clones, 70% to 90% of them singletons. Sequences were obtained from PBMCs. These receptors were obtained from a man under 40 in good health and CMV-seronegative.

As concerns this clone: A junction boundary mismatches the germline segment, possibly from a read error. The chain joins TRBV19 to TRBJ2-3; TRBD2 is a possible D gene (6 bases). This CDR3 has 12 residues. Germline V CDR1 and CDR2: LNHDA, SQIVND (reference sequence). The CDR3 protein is CASRIGTQPQYF. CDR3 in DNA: TGTGCCAGTAGGATAGGGACTCAGCCACAGTATTTT.

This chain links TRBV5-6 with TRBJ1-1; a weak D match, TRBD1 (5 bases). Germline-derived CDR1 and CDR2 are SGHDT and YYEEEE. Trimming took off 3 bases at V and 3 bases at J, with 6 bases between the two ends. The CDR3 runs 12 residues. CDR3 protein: CASSWGDTEAFF. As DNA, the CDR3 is TGTGCCAGCAGCTGGGGGGACACTGAAGCTTTCTTT. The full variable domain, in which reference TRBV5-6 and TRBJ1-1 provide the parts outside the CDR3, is DAGVTQSPTHLIKTRGQQVTLRCSPKSGHDTVSWYQQALGQGPQFIFQYYEEEERQRGNFPDRFSGHQFPNYSSELNVNALLLGDSALYLCASSWGDTEAFFGQGTRLTVV.

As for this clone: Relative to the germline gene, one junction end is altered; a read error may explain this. DNA of the CDR3: TGTGCCAGCAGCACAGGGACAGGGGGCACTGGAGACACCATATATTTT. Translated: CASSTGTGGTGDTIYF. The gene calls are TRBV9 and TRBJ1-3; 12 nucleotides agree with TRBD1. The CDR3 has 16 residues. The germline CDR1 and CDR2 sequences are SGDLS and YYNGEE.

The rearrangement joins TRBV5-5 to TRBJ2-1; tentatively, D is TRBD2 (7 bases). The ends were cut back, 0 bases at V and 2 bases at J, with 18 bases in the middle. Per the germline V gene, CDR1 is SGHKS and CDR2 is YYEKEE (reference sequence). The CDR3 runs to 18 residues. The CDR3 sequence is CASSLGPSGGPPYNEQFF. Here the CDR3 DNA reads TGTGCCAGCAGCTTGGGACCGTCGGGGGGCCCTCCCTACAATGAGCAGTTCTTC.

CDR3: CASSSWGQGGLNSPLHF. The CDR3 DNA reads as TGTGCCAGCAGTTCCTGGGGACAGGGAGGCTTAAATTCACCCCTCCACTTT. The rearrangement joins TRBV27 to TRBJ1-6; 9 bases agree with TRBD1. The CDR3 extends over 17 amino acids. The germline V gene encodes CDR1 MNHEY and CDR2 SMNVEV (reference sequence). V gave up 4 bases and J gave up 7 bases; unmatched junction bases: 11.

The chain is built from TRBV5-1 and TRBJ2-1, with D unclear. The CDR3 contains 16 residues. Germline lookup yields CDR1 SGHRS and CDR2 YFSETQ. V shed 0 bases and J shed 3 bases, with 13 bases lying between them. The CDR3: CASSLANGVVYNEQFF. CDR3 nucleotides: TGCGCCAGCAGCTTGGCCAACGGAGTAGTCTACAATGAGCAGTTCTTC. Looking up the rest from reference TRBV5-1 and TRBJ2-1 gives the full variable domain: KAGVTQTPRYLIKTRGQQVTLSCSPISGHRSVSWYQQTPGQGLQFLFEYFSETQRNKGNFPGRFSGRQFSNSRSEMNVSTLELGDSALYLCASSLANGVVYNEQFFGPGTRLTVL.

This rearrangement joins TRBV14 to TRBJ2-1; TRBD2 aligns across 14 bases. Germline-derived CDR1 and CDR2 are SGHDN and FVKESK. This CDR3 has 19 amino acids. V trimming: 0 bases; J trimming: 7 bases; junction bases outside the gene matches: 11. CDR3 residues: CASSQDARLAGGPRNEQFF. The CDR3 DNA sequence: TGTGCCAGCAGCCAAGATGCGAGACTAGCGGGGGGGCCGAGGAATGAGCAGTTCTTC. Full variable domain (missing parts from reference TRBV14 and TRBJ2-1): EAGVTQFPSHSVIEKGQTVTLRCDPISGHDNLYWYRRVMGKEIKFLLHFVKESKQDESGMPNNRFLAERTGGTYSTLKVQPAELEDSGVYFCASSQDARLAGGPRNEQFFGPGTRLTVL.

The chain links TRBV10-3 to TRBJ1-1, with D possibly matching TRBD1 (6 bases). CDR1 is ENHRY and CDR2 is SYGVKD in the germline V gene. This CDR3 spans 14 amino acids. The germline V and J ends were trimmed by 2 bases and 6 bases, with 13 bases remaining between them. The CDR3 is CAISERDTRSEAFF. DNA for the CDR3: TGTGCCATCAGTGAGCGGGACACCCGGTCTGAAGCTTTCTTT.

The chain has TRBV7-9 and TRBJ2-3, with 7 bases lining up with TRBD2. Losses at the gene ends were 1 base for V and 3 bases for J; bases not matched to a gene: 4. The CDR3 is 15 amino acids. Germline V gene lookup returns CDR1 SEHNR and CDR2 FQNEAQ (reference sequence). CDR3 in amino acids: CASSLGGGETDTQYF. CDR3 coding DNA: TGTGCCAGCAGCTTAGGGGGAGGGGAAACAGATACGCAGTATTTT.

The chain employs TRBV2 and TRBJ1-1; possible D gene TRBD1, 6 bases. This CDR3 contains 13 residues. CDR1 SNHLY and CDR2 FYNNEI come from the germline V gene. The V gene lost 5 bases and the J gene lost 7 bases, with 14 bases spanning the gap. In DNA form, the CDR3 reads TGTGCCAGCAGTACCCTTATGGACAGTGAAGCTTTCTTT. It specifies CASSTLMDSEAFF.

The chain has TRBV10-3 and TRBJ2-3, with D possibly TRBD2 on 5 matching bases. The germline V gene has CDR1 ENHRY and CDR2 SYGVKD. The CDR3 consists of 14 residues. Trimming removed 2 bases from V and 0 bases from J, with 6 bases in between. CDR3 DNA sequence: TGTGCCATCAGTGAGCGGGGTAGCACAGATACGCAGTATTTT. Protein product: CAISERGSTDTQYF.

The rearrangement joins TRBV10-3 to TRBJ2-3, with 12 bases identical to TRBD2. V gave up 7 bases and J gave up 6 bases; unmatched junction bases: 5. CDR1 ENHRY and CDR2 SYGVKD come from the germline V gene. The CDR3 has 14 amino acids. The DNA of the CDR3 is TGTGCCATCAACCCTAGCGGGGGGGCCGATACGCAGTATTTT. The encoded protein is CAINPSGGADTQYF.

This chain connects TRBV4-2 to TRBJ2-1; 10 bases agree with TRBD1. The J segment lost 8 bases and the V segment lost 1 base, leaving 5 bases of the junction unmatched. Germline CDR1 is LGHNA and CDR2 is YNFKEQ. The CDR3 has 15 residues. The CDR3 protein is CASSQVGQGPDEQFF. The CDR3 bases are TGTGCCAGCAGCCAAGTGGGACAGGGGCCTGATGAGCAGTTCTTC.

This CDR3 is CASSREGMNTEAFF. The CDR3 region has the DNA TGTGCCAGTAGTCGGGAGGGCATGAACACTGAAGCTTTCTTT. The chain couples TRBV19 to TRBJ1-1, with D uncertain. The germline CDR1 and CDR2 sequences are LNHDA and SQIVND (reference sequence). V lost 5 bases, J lost 0 bases, and 10 bases lay in between. The CDR3 spans 14 residues.

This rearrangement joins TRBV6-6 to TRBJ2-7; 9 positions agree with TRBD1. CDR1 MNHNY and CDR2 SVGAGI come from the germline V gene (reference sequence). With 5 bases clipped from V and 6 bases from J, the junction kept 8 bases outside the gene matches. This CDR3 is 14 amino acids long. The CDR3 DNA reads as TGTGCCAGCAGTCCCGGGACAGGGATCGCCGAGCAGTACTTC. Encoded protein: CASSPGTGIAEQYF.

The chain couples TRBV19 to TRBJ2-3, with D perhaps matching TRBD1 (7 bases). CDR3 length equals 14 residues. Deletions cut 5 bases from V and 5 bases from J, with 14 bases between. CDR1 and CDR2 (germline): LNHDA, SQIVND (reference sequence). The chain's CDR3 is CASSLEGAVDTQYF. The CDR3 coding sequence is TGTGCCAGTAGTTTGGAGGGGGCGGTAGATACGCAGTATTTT.

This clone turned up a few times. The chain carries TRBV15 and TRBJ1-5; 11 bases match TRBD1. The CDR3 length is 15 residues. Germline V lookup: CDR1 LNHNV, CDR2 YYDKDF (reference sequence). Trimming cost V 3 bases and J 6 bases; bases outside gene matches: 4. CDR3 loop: CATSSPGTGGQPQHF. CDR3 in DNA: TGTGCCACCAGCAGTCCCGGGACAGGGGGTCAGCCCCAGCATTTT.

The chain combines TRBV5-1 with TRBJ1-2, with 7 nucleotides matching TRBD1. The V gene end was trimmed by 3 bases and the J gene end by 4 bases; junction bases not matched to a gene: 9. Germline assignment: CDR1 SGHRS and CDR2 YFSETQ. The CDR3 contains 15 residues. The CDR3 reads CASSYGDRSVYGYTF. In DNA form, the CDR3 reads TGCGCCAGCAGCTACGGGGACAGATCCGTCTATGGCTACACCTTC.

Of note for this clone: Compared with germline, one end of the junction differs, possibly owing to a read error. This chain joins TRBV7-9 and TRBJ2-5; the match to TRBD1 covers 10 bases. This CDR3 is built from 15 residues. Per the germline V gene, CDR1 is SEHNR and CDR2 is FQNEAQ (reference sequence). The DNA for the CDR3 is TGTTCCAGCAGTACCGGGACAGGGGTCCTTGGGACCCAGTACTTC. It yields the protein CSSSTGTGVLGTQYF.

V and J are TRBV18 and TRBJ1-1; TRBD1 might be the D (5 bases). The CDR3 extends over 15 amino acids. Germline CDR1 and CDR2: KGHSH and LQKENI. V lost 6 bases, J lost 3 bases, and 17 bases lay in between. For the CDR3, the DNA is TGTGCCAGCTCCCCTCCGCGGGAAGGGGACACTGAAGCTTTCTTT. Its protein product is CASSPPREGDTEAFF. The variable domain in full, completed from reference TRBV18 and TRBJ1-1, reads NAGVMQNPRHLVRRRGQEARLRCSPMKGHSHVYWYRQLPEEGLKFMVYLQKENIIDESGMPKERFSAEFPKEGPSILRIQQVVRGDSAAYFCASSPPREGDTEAFFGQGTRLTVV.

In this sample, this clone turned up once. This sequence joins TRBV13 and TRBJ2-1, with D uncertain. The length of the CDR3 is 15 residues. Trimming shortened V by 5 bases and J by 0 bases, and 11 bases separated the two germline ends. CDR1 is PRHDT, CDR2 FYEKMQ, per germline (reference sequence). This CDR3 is CASSRSGSSYNEQFF. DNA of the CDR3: TGTGCCAGCAGCCGATCAGGAAGCTCCTACAATGAGCAGTTCTTC.

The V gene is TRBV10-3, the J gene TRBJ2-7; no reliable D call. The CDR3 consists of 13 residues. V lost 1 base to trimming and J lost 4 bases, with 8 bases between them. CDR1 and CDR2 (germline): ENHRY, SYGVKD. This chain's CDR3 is CAISELPGYEQYF. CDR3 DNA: TGTGCCATCAGTGAGTTGCCCGGTTACGAGCAGTACTTC.

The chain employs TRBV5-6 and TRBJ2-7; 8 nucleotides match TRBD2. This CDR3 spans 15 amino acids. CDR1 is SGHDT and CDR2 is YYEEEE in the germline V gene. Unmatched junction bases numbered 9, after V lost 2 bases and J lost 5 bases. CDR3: CASSLGGRGANEQYF. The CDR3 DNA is TGTGCCAGCAGCTTAGGGGGGCGGGGGGCTAACGAGCAGTACTTC.

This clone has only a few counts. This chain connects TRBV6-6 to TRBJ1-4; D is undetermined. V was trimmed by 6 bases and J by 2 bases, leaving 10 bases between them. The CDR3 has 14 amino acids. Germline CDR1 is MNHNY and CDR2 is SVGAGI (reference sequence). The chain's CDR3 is CASRHGGTNEKLFF. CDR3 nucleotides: TGTGCCAGCAGGCACGGCGGGACTAATGAAAAACTGTTTTTT.

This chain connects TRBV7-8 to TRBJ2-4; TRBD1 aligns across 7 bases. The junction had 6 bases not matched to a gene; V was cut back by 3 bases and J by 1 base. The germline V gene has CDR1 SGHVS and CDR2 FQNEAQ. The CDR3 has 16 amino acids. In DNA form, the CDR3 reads TGTGCCAGCAGCTTTGACAGGGAAAAGGCCAAAAACATTCAGTACTTC. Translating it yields CASSFDREKAKNIQYF.

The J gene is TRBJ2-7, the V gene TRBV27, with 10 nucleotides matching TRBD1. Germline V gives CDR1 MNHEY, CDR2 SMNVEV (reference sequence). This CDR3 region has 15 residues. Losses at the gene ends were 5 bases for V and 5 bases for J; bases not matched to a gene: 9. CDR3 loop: CASSRDRGLRNEQYF. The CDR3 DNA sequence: TGTGCCAGCAGTCGCGACAGGGGGCTGAGGAACGAGCAGTACTTC.

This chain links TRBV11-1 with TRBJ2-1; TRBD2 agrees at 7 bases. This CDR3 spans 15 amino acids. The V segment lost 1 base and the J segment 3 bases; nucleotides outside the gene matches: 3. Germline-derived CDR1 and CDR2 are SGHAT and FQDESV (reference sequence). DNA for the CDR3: TGTGCCAGCAGCTTAGGGACTAGAAACTACAATGAGCAGTTCTTC. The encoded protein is CASSLGTRNYNEQFF.

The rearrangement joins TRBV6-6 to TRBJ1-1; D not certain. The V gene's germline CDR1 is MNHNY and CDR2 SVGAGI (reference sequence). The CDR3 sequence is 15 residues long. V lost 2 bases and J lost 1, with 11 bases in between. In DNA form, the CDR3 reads TGTGCCAGCAGTTACCCCACGTCGGGGAACACTGAAGCTTTCTTT. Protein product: CASSYPTSGNTEAFF.

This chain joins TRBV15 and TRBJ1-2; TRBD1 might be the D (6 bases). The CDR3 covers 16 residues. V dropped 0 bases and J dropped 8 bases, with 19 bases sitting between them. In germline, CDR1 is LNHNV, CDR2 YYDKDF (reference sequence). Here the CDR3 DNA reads TGTGCCACCAGCAGAGACCGACAGGCCAAAGCAGGCGGCTACACCTTC. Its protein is CATSRDRQAKAGGYTF.

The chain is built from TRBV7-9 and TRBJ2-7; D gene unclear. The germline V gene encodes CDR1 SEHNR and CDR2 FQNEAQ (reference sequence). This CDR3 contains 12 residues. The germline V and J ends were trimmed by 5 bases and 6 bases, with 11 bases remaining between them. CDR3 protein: CASSQEAAEQYF. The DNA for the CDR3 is TGTGCCAGCAGCCAAGAGGCCGCCGAGCAGTACTTC.

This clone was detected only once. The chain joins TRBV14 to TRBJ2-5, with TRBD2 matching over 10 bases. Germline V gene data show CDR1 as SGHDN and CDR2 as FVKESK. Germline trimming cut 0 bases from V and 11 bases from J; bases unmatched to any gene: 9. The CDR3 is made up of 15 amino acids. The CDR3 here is CASSQDLAGAREQYF. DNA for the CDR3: TGTGCCAGCAGCCAAGATCTAGCGGGGGCGAGAGAGCAGTACTTC.

CDR3 in DNA: TGTGCCAGCAGTCCTTACAGGCCCACTCCATATGGCTACACCTTC. This sequence encodes CASSPYRPTPYGYTF. This chain uses TRBV27 with TRBJ1-2; D is possibly TRBD1 (5 bases). This CDR3 region has 15 residues. Germline V gene sequence: CDR1 MNHEY, CDR2 SMNVEV (reference sequence). The V gene lost 5 bases and the J gene lost 5 bases, with 18 bases spanning the gap.